This is a list of T cell receptor beta chains from one sample in a study of tumor-infiltrating lymphocytes in primary liver carcinoma. A single record per CDR3 protein comes from TCRdb applying MiXCR to the multiplex PCR reads. The sample includes 45,000 to 55,000 distinct CDR3 sequences, around 64% of them seen just once. Sequenced material: liver tumor tissue from sampling region 5. These receptors were collected from a man between 35 and 55 years old with primary liver carcinoma and hepatitis B virus infection. Each CDR3 is given with its conserved first and last residue. Size tells how often a clone was seen (once, few, many) or the class of an expanded clone, and some rows leave it out.

clone size	V gene	J gene	CDR3 protein
NA	TRBV6-5	TRBJ1-1	CASSSYRGPNTDAFF
NA	TRBV6-6	TRBJ1-5	CVSIAQTGGGQPQHF
NA	TRBV5-1	TRBJ1-1	CASSLTRTWGTEAFF
NA	TRBV4-1	TRBJ2-7	CSSSHYGQGHEQYF
NA	TRBV11-2	TRBJ2-1	CASSPGGPYNEQF
NA	TRBV6-1	TRBJ1-5	CASTSWGSNQPQHF
many	TRBV28	TRBJ2-5	CASSIRQAGVQETQYF
NA	TRBV12-3/TRBV12-4	TRBJ2-3	CVSSSGLKGGTDTQYF
many	TRBV6-1	TRBJ2-3	CASSIRTGRTDTQYF
once	TRBV6-1	TRBJ2-7	CASSEFGQEAKQYF
once	TRBV28	TRBJ2-7	CASCRIGGVESGQYF
NA	TRBV30	TRBJ2-7	CAWGEPGLGYEQYF
NA	TRBV7-9	TRBJ1-6	CASSLGGHNTPLHF
NA	TRBV4-2	TRBJ2-2	CASSQDRQGTGELFF
NA	TRBV28	TRBJ1-6	CALQPGQPNSPLHF
NA	TRBV11-2	TRBJ1-2	CASRESDTTYDYAF
once	TRBV20-1	TRBJ2-3	CSASPGLATDTQYF
NA	TRBV11-2	TRBJ1-2	CTSREMDTTYGRTF
few	TRBV2	TRBJ2-1	CASSEPRRLAGVNEQFF
many	TRBV4-1	TRBJ2-3	CASSRGGRWEGSTDTQYF
NA	TRBV6-5	TRBJ2-1	CASSQTGNNEQFF
NA	TRBV28	TRBJ2-3	CASSVQARVYEQYF
NA	TRBV6-6	TRBJ2-1	CASRIGYSYNEQFF
NA	TRBV12-3/TRBV12-4	TRBJ2-7	CASTGPGPAFYEQYF
NA	TRBV7-9	TRBJ2-3	CASSRPILLSTDTQYF
NA	TRBV11-2	TRBJ2-6	CASSLGPEQSSGANILTF
NA	TRBV28	TRBJ1-1	CASCYRGSGGTEAFF
many	TRBV4-2	TRBJ1-3	CASSQEDRAGNTIYF
NA	TRBV11-2	TRBJ2-2	CASSLVGRGSGELFF
NA	TRBV7-9	TRBJ1-6	CASSLATGFRLPLHF
NA	TRBV11-2	TRBJ2-2	CASNSRRASNTGELFF
many	TRBV5-8	TRBJ2-1	CASSQTSYNEQFF
NA	TRBV4-1	TRBJ1-2	CASSQDFVLDRSLGYTF
NA	TRBV6-6	TRBJ2-7	CASSYLRYEQYF
NA	TRBV24-1	TRBJ1-2	CATSDPGGTDGYGYTF
few	TRBV11-2	TRBJ1-2	CASSLEGNYVYTF
NA	TRBV7-8	TRBJ2-1	CASSRPGLTADEKFF